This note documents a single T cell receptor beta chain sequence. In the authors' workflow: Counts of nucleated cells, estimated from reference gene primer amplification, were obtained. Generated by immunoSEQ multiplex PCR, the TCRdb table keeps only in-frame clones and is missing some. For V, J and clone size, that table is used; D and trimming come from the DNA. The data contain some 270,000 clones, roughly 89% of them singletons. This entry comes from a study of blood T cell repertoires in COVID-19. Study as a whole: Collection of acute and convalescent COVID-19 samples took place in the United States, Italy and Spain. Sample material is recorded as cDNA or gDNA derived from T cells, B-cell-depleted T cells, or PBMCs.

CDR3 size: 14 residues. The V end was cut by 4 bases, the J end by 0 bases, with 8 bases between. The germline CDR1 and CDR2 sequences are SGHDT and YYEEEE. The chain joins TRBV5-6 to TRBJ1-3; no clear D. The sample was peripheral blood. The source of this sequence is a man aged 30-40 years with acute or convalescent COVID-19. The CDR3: CASSLLSSGNTIYF. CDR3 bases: TGTGCCAGCAGCCTTCTGAGCTCTGGAAACACCATATATTTT.